A selection of T cell receptor beta chains follows, all from one sample in a study of molecular identifiers for immune sequencing clone quantification. Using its own MiXCR run on the PCR reads, TCRdb lists one record per CDR3 protein. The sample consists of about half a million distinct CDR3 sequences, about a fifth of them appearing once. Sample: naive CD8+ T cells from blood, with Jurkat cell RNA spiked in. The origin of the receptors is a human donor in good health. Some libraries in this study had Jurkat cell RNA spiked in. Each CDR3 is given with its conserved first and last residue. Fields, in order: CDR3 length, D gene, clone size, V gene, J gene, CDR3 protein, CDR3 DNA. A D gene is named only where the DNA matches it firmly. Size is stated for part of the rows, as once, few or many counts, or as a class when the clone is expanded.

length: 19
D: TRBD2
size: few
V: TRBV20-1
J: TRBJ2-7
CDR3: CSARSGLAGGGLDSYEQYF
DNA: TGCAGTGCTAGAAGTGGGCTAGCGGGAGGCGGCCTTGACTCCTACGAGCAGTACTTC

length: 13
D: .
size: few
V: TRBV19
J: TRBJ1-2
CDR3: CASLGHKPWGYTF
DNA: TGTGCCAGTTTGGGACATAAGCCATGGGGCTACACCTTC

length: 15
D: TRBD1
size: many
V: TRBV27
J: TRBJ2-7
CDR3: CASSNNRGYSYEQYF
DNA: TGTGCCAGCAGTAACAACAGGGGGTACTCCTACGAGCAGTACTTC

length: 13
D: .
size: many
V: TRBV6-5
J: TRBJ1-5
CDR3: CASSYGLDQPQHF
DNA: TGTGCCAGCAGTTACGGGCTTGATCAGCCCCAGCATTTT

length: 12
D: .
size: .
V: TRBV21-1
J: TRBJ1-1
CDR3: CASSEGMPEAFF
DNA: TGTGCCAGCAGCGAAGGGATGCCTGAAGCTTTCTTT

length: 14
D: .
size: many
V: TRBV27
J: TRBJ2-7
CDR3: CASSPARFGYEQYF
DNA: TGTGCCAGCAGTCCCGCGAGGTTTGGGTACGAGCAGTACTTC

length: 12
D: .
size: few
V: TRBV7-2
J: TRBJ1-2
CDR3: CASTSNRYGYTF
DNA: TGTGCCAGCACCTCTAACAGATATGGCTACACCTTC

length: 15
D: TRBD1
size: few
V: TRBV10-2
J: TRBJ1-5
CDR3: CASSPSGTGVQPQHF
DNA: TGCGCCAGCAGCCCCTCCGGGACAGGGGTTCAGCCCCAGCATTTT

length: 17
D: TRBD2
size: .
V: TRBV5-6
J: TRBJ2-7
CDR3: CASSLDPGLAFTYERYF
DNA: TGTGCCAGCAGCTTGGACCCGGGACTAGCGTTTACCTACGAGCGGTACTTC

length: 16
D: TRBD1
size: many
V: TRBV28
J: TRBJ2-7
CDR3: CASSLFQGAESYEQYF
DNA: TGTGCCAGCAGTTTATTCCAGGGGGCCGAATCCTACGAGCAGTACTTC

length: 15
D: TRBD1
size: many
V: TRBV11-2
J: TRBJ2-7
CDR3: CASSYPGQGFYEQYF
DNA: TGTGCCAGCAGTTACCCGGGACAGGGGTTCTACGAGCAGTACTTC

length: 14
D: .
size: many
V: TRBV4-3
J: TRBJ1-1
CDR3: CASSQDILNTEAFF
DNA: TGCGCCAGCAGCCAAGATATTCTGAACACTGAAGCTTTCTTT

length: 15
D: .
size: .
V: TRBV7-8
J: TRBJ2-2
CDR3: CASSLARQDTGELFF
DNA: TGTGCCAGCAGCTTAGCGAGACAGGATACCGGGGAGCTGTTTTTT

length: 14
D: TRBD1
size: few
V: TRBV14
J: TRBJ2-2
CDR3: CASSQTGLAGELFF
DNA: TGTGCCAGCAGCCAGACAGGGCTCGCCGGGGAGCTGTTTTTT

length: 15
D: .
size: few
V: TRBV6-2/TRBV6-3
J: TRBJ2-7
CDR3: CASTQEVWSSYEQYF
DNA: TGTGCCAGCACTCAAGAAGTTTGGAGCTCCTACGAGCAGTACTTC

length: 11
D: .
size: many
V: TRBV10-2
J: TRBJ1-1
CDR3: CASTEGTEAFF
DNA: TGCGCCAGCACCGAAGGCACTGAAGCTTTCTTT

length: 19
D: .
size: .
V: TRBV11-2
J: TRBJ2-3
CDR3: CASSFTWSRLPASTDTQYF
DNA: TGTGCCAGCAGCTTTACATGGTCAAGGTTACCGGCTAGCACAGATACGCAGTATTTT

length: 14
D: .
size: many
V: TRBV28
J: TRBJ2-7
CDR3: CASSLEESSYEQYF
DNA: TGTGCCAGCAGTTTGGAGGAAAGCTCCTACGAGCAGTACTTC

length: 15
D: .
size: few
V: TRBV19
J: TRBJ2-4
CDR3: CASSSTLLAKNIQYF
DNA: TGTGCCAGTAGCAGCACACTACTAGCCAAAAACATTCAGTACTTC

length: 15
D: TRBD1
size: .
V: TRBV4-1
J: TRBJ2-7
CDR3: CASSPTGDSSYVQYF
DNA: TGCGCCAGCAGCCCCACAGGGGACAGCAGCTACGTGCAGTACTTC

length: 14
D: .
size: .
V: TRBV25-1
J: TRBJ2-7
CDR3: CASSDAGASYEQYF
DNA: TGTGCCAGCAGTGATGCAGGAGCCTCCTACGAGCAGTACTTC